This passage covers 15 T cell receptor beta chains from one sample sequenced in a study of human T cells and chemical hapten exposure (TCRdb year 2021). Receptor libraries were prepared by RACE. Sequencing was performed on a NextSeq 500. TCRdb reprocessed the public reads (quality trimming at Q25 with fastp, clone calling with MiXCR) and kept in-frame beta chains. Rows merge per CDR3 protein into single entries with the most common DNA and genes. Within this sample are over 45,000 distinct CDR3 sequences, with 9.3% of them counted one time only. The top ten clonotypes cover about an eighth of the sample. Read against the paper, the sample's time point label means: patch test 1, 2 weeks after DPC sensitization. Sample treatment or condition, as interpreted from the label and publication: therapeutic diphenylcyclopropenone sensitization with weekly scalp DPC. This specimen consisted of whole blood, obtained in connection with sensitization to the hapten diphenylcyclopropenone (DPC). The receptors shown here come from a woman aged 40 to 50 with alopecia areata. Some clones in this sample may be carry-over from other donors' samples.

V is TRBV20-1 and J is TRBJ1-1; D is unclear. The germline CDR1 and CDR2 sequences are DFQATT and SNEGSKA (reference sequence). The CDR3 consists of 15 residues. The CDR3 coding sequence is TGCACCGCTAGAGGCTATCAGGTGATGAACACTGAAGCTTTCTTT. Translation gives CTARGYQVMNTEAFF.

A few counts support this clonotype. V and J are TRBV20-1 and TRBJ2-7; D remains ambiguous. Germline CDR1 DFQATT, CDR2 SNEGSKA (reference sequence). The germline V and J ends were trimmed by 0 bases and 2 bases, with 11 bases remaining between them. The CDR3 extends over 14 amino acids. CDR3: CSARERTVPYEQYF. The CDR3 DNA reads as TGCAGTGCTAGAGAACGGACGGTCCCCTACGAGCAGTACTTC.

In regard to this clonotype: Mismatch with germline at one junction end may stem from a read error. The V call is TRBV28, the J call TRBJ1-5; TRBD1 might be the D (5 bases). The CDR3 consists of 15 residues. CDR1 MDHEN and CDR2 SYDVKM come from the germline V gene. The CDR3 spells CASSLVLRVDQSQHF. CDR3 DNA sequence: TGTGCCAGCAGTTTAGTCCTCAGGGTGGATCAGTCCCAGCATTTT.

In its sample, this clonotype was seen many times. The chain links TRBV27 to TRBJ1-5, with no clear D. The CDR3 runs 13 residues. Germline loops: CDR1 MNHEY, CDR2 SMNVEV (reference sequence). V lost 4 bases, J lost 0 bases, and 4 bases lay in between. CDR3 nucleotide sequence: TGTGCCAGCAGTTCGTTTAGCAATCAGCCCCAGCATTTT. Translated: CASSSFSNQPQHF.

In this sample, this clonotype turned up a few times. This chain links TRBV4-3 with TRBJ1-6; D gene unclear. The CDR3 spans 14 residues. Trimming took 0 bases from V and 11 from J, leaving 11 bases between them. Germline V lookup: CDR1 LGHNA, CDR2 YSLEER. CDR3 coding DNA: TGCGCCAGCAGCCAAGATCTTCGGGAAACACCCCTCCACTTT. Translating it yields CASSQDLRETPLHF.

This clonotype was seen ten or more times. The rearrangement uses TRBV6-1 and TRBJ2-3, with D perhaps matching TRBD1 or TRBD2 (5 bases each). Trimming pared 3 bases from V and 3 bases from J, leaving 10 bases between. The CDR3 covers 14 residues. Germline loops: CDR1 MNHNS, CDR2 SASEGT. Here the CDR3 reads CASSEGDETDTQYF. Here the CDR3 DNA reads TGTGCCAGCAGTGAGGGGGATGAGACAGATACGCAGTATTTT.

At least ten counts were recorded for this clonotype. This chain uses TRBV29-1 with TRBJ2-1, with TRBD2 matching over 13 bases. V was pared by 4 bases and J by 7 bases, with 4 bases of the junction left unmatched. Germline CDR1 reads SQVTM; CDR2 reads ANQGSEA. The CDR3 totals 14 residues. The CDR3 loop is CSVALAGGRNEQFF. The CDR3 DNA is TGCAGCGTTGCACTAGCGGGGGGGAGGAATGAGCAGTTCTTC.

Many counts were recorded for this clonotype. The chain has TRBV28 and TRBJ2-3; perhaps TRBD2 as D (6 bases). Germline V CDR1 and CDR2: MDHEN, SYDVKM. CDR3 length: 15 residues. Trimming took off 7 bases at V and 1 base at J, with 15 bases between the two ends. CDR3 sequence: CASTLGPGGTDTQYF. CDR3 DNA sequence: TGTGCCAGCACCTTGGGGCCGGGGGGCACAGATACGCAGTATTTT.

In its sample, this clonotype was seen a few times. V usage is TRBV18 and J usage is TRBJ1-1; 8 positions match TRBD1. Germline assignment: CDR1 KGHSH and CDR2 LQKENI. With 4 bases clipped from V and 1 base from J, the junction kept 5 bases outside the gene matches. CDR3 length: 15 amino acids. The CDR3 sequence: CASSQSGTGNTEAFF. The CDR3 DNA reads TGTGCCAGCTCACAATCCGGGACAGGGAACACTGAAGCTTTCTTT.

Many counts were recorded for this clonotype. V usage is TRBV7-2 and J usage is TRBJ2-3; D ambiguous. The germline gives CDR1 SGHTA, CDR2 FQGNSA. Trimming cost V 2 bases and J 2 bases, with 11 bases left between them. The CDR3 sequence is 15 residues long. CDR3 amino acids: CASSLKAAATDTQYF. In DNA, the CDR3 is TGTGCCAGCAGCTTAAAGGCGGCGGCCACAGATACGCAGTATTTT.

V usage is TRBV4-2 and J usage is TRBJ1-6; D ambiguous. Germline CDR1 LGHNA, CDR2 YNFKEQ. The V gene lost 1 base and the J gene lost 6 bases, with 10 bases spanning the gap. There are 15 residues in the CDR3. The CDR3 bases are TGTGCCAGCAGCCAAGCTGGGGAGTCTAATTCACCCCTCCACTTT. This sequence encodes CASSQAGESNSPLHF.

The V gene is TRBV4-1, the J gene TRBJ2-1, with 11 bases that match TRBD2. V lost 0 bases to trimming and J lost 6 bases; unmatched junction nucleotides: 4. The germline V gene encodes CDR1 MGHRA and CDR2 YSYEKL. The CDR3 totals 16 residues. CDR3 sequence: CASSQDIGLAGNEQFF. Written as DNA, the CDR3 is TGCGCCAGCAGCCAAGATATCGGACTAGCGGGCAATGAGCAGTTCTTC.

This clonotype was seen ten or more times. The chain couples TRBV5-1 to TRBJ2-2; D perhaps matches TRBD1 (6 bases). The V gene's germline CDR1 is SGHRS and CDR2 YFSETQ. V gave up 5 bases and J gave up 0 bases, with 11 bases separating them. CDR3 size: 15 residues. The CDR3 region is CASRPGTTNTGELFF. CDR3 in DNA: TGCGCCAGCAGACCGGGGACAACGAACACCGGGGAGCTGTTTTTT.

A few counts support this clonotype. CDR3 sequence reads: CASDGLLQSTGELFF. As DNA, the CDR3 is TGTGCCTCCGACGGGCTGCTTCAATCCACCGGGGAGCTGTTTTTT. The chain carries TRBV6-4 and TRBJ2-2; D ambiguous. Germline V gene sequence: CDR1 MRHNA, CDR2 SNTAGT. CDR3 size: 15 residues. V lost 11 bases and J 4 bases, leaving 20 bases between the germline ends.

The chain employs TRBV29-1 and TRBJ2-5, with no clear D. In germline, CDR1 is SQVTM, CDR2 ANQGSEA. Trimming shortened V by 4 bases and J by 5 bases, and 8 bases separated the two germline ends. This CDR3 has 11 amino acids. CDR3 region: CSVGGIETQYF. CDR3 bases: TGCAGCGTTGGGGGTATCGAGACCCAGTACTTC. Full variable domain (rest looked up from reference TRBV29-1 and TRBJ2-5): SAVISQKPSRDICQRGTSLTIQCQVDSQVTMMFWYRQQPGQSLTLIATANQGSEATYESGFVIDKFPISRPNLTFSTLTVSNMSPEDSSIYLCSVGGIETQYFGPGTRLLVL.